Following are 27 T cell receptor beta chains from one sample sequenced in a study of beta chain features in type 1 diabetes (dated by TCRdb to between 2018 and 2020). The library was produced with the immunoSEQ multiplex PCR assay. The High Capacity cDNA Reverse Transcription Kit was used to reverse transcribe all of the isolated RNA, meaning that expressed TCRB transcripts were what got sequenced. Entries here come from immuneACCESS through TCRdb and include only in-frame sequences with V and J called. Some clones fail to appear in such tables; in the studies checked, an unresolved V gene covers under half of the shortfall, and the cause of the remainder is unknown. In this sample the table shows more than 300,000 clones, over 9.5% of which occur a single time. The ten top clones hold more than 0.015% of the sample. The sequenced sample consisted of naive CD4+ T cells from blood. The cell subset or site label on this specimen signifies: true naive CD4+ T cells. The receptors stem from a young man in good health.

The V gene is TRBV2, the J gene TRBJ1-2, with D maybe TRBD1 (6 bases). The CDR3 runs to 12 residues. V lost 7 bases and J 8 bases, leaving 14 bases between the germline ends. Germline V CDR1 and CDR2: SNHLY, FYNNEI. The CDR3, as DNA: TGTGCCAGCAATGCAGGGGCGAGCGGCTACACCTTC. It specifies CASNAGASGYTF. The complete variable domain, with remaining parts taken from reference TRBV2 and TRBJ1-2, reads EPEVTQTPSHQVTQMGQEVILRCVPISNHLYFYWYRQILGQKVEFLVSFYNNEISEKSEIFDDQFSVERPDGSNFTLKIRSTKLEDSAMYFCASNAGASGYTFGSGTRLTVV.

This clone was counted only a few times. The genes are TRBV10-3 and TRBJ1-1, with D perhaps TRBD1 (5 bases). Per germline, CDR1 ENHRY and CDR2 SYGVKD. This CDR3 has 14 amino acids. V was pared by 6 bases and J by 5 bases, with 16 bases between. CDR3 sequence (DNA): TGTGCCATCAGCCTGACAGTAGGTGGTACTGAAGCTTTCTTT. Translation: CAISLTVGGTEAFF.

This chain links TRBV14 with TRBJ2-7; D is unclear. The germline V gene has CDR1 SGHDN and CDR2 FVKESK. Trimming pared 0 bases from V and 3 bases from J, leaving 9 bases between. The length of the CDR3 is 14 residues. For the CDR3, the DNA is TGTGCCAGCAGCCAAGAGCGTCGTAGCTACGAGCAGTACTTC. This gives the protein CASSQERRSYEQYF. The complete variable domain, with remaining parts taken from reference TRBV14 and TRBJ2-7, reads EAGVTQFPSHSVIEKGQTVTLRCDPISGHDNLYWYRRVMGKEIKFLLHFVKESKQDESGMPNNRFLAERTGGTYSTLKVQPAELEDSGVYFCASSQERRSYEQYFGPGTRLTVT.

The V call is TRBV4-1, the J call TRBJ2-3, with TRBD1 matching 9 bases. In germline, CDR1 is MGHRA, CDR2 YSYEKL. The CDR3 length is 15 residues. V shed 4 bases and J 4 bases; nucleotides not matched to a gene: 6. This CDR3 is CASSPWTGAADTQYF. The DNA of the CDR3 is TGCGCCAGCAGCCCGTGGACAGGGGCAGCAGATACGCAGTATTTT.

The chain recombines TRBV18 with TRBJ1-1; possibly TRBD1 for D (5 bases). The CDR3 contains 12 residues. V was cut by 3 bases and J by 5 bases, with 7 bases left in between. Germline values: CDR1 KGHSH, CDR2 LQKENI. CDR3 protein: CASSPQGTEAFF. The CDR3 bases are TGTGCCAGCTCACCTCAGGGAACTGAAGCTTTCTTT.

The chain combines TRBV28 with TRBJ1-6; no reliable D call. Germline V lookup: CDR1 MDHEN, CDR2 SYDVKM. V was cut by 6 bases and J by 13 bases, with 13 bases left in between. The CDR3 loop spans 12 amino acids. The CDR3 loop is CASSSLPEPLHF. CDR3 in DNA: TGTGCCAGCAGCTCCCTCCCGGAGCCCCTCCACTTT.

The chain employs TRBV30 and TRBJ2-2, with 8 positions matching TRBD1. The CDR3 is made up of 15 amino acids. Germline V gene lookup returns CDR1 GTSNPN and CDR2 SVGIG (reference sequence). Germline trimming cut 3 bases from V and 6 bases from J; bases unmatched to any gene: 9. For the CDR3, the DNA is TGTGCCTGGAGGGGGGACAGGAGTCGGGCCGGGGAGCTGTTTTTT. Protein sequence: CAWRGDRSRAGELFF.

This chain joins TRBV18 and TRBJ2-7, with 7 bases that match TRBD1. The V gene's germline CDR1 is KGHSH and CDR2 LQKENI. V was pared by 2 bases and J by 3 bases, with 4 bases of the junction left unmatched. This CDR3 is built from 14 residues. Here the CDR3 reads CASSPGQALYEQYF. In DNA, the CDR3 is TGTGCCAGCTCACCAGGACAGGCACTCTACGAGCAGTACTTC.

In its sample, this clone was seen a few times. The chain links TRBV14 to TRBJ2-5; 9 nucleotides match TRBD1. The ends lost 3 bases at V and 7 bases at J; junction bases unmatched: 6. CDR3 length: 14 amino acids. CDR1 and CDR2 from the germline V gene are SGHDN and FVKESK. Here the CDR3 DNA reads TGTGCCAGCAGCCACGGGACAGGGTTTCGGACCCAGTACTTC. Translated, it gives CASSHGTGFRTQYF.

J is TRBJ2-2 and V is TRBV28; D is unresolved. V gave up 3 bases and J gave up 5 bases, with 4 bases separating them. This CDR3 has 12 residues. Germline values: CDR1 MDHEN, CDR2 SYDVKM. The CDR3 DNA follows: TGTGCCAGCAGTTTCCAGACCGGGGAGCTGTTTTTT. Amino acid sequence: CASSFQTGELFF.

This clone was recorded a few times. V is TRBV19 and J is TRBJ2-1; 8 positions agree with TRBD2. CDR1 and CDR2 (germline): LNHDA, SQIVND (reference sequence). The CDR3 loop spans 16 amino acids. Losses at the gene ends were 7 bases for V and 3 bases for J; bases not matched to a gene: 11. CDR3 sequence reads: CASILKRGRIYNEQFF. The CDR3 coding sequence is TGTGCCAGTATACTAAAGCGGGGGAGAATCTACAATGAGCAGTTCTTC.

Only a few counts were recorded for this clone. The genes are TRBV7-9 and TRBJ2-2; TRBD2 matches at 7 bases. Per germline, CDR1 SEHNR and CDR2 FQNEAQ (reference sequence). This CDR3 spans 14 amino acids. V gave up 0 bases and J gave up 10 bases; unmatched junction bases: 5. The CDR3 loop reads CASSLATSPEELFF. The CDR3 region has the DNA TGTGCCAGCAGCTTAGCGACTAGCCCTGAGGAGCTGTTTTTT.

The table lists this clone with a few counts. The chain is built from TRBV6-1 and TRBJ2-3; TRBD2 matches 7 bases. Germline trimming cut 6 bases from V and 1 base from J; bases unmatched to any gene: 4. From germline, CDR1 is MNHNS and CDR2 SASEGT. This CDR3 is 14 amino acids long. In DNA form, the CDR3 reads TGTGCCAGCAGGATCAGCGGGGGCACAGATACGCAGTATTTT. Its protein product is CASRISGGTDTQYF.

Only a few counts were recorded for this clone. The gene calls are TRBV29-1 and TRBJ2-2; 7 bases are shared with TRBD2. V shed 5 bases and J 1 base; nucleotides not matched to a gene: 7. Germline V CDR1 and CDR2: SQVTM, ANQGSEA. The CDR3 contains 15 residues. The CDR3 DNA follows: TGCAGCGTTTTGAAGCCGGGGGGGAACACCGGGGAGCTGTTTTTT. The encoded protein is CSVLKPGGNTGELFF.

This clone was counted a few times. Other DNA sequences in the sample encode the same CDR3. The J gene is TRBJ2-3, the V gene TRBV7-2; D gene unclear. V was shortened by 4 bases and J by 3 bases, with 5 bases between the two germline ends. The CDR3 has 12 residues. CDR1 is SGHTA, CDR2 FQGNSA, per germline. The CDR3 DNA is TGTGCCAGCAGCTCCCTGACAGATACGCAGTATTTT. It is translated as CASSSLTDTQYF.

This clone was counted a few times. The V and J genes are TRBV29-1 and TRBJ2-2; TRBD1 might be the D (6 bases). Germline CDR1 SQVTM, CDR2 ANQGSEA. The CDR3 runs 13 residues. V lost 7 bases and J 4 bases, leaving 13 bases between the germline ends. The CDR3 DNA reads TGCAGCGCGAGGGGACACCTCACCGGGGAGCTGTTTTTT. Its translation: CSARGHLTGELFF.

The gene calls are TRBV12-5 and TRBJ2-1; possible D gene TRBD1, 5 bases. V lost 8 bases and J 9 bases, leaving 17 bases between the germline ends. This CDR3 has 13 amino acids. The germline V gene encodes CDR1 LGHNT and CDR2 FRNRAP. The CDR3 nucleotides are TGTGCTAGTATATCGGACACCTTTGGTGAGCAGTTCTTC. The encoded protein is CASISDTFGEQFF.

This clone was detected only a few times. The chain uses TRBV7-8 and TRBJ2-3; 8 nucleotides agree with TRBD1. V lost 6 bases and J lost 7; bases outside the gene matches: 9. This CDR3 has 14 amino acids. Per germline, CDR1 SGHVS and CDR2 FQNEAQ. CDR3 nucleotides: TGTGCCAGCAGGGAATCAGGGGGCAGGAATACGCAGTATTTT. It yields the protein CASRESGGRNTQYF.

The chain carries TRBV7-3 and TRBJ1-5; the match to TRBD1 covers 7 bases. J lost 6 bases, V lost 5 bases, and 7 bases had no gene match. From germline, CDR1 is SGHTA and CDR2 FQGTGA. The CDR3 sequence is 14 residues long. As DNA, the CDR3 is TGTGCCAGCAGCGCCGGGACAGCCGGTCAGCCCCAGCATTTT. This encodes CASSAGTAGQPQHF.

The V and J genes are TRBV7-8 and TRBJ1-1; no reliable D call. Germline loops: CDR1 SGHVS, CDR2 FQNEAQ. V lost 3 bases and J lost 1, with 9 bases in between. CDR3 length: 14 amino acids. This CDR3 is CASSFGQANTEAFF. For the CDR3, the DNA is TGTGCCAGCAGCTTCGGCCAGGCGAACACTGAAGCTTTCTTT.

Turning to this clone: This sample includes further DNA sequences coding for the same CDR3. This chain connects TRBV18 to TRBJ1-5; no firm D call. The V end was cut by 3 bases, the J end by 1 base, with 4 bases between. Germline CDR1 reads KGHSH; CDR2 reads LQKENI. This CDR3 comprises 13 residues. The CDR3, as DNA: TGTGCCAGCTCACCCGGGAGCAATCAGCCCCAGCATTTT. It is translated as CASSPGSNQPQHF.

The sample holds many counts of this clone. The chain employs TRBV6-6 and TRBJ1-6, with 9 bases matching TRBD1. The V segment lost 7 bases and the J segment 19 bases; nucleotides outside the gene matches: 11. Germline-derived CDR1 and CDR2 are MNHNY and SVGAGI (reference sequence). CDR3 length equals 12 residues. The CDR3 here is CASTDKRDRAHF. In DNA form, the CDR3 reads TGTGCCAGCACCGATAAGAGGGACAGGGCTCACTTT.

This clone turned up a few times. The chain links TRBV27 to TRBJ1-1; maybe TRBD1 (5 bases). Germline V gene lookup returns CDR1 MNHEY and CDR2 SMNVEV (reference sequence). The CDR3 loop spans 13 amino acids. The V gene lost 5 bases and the J gene lost 11 bases, with 18 bases spanning the gap. CDR3 nucleotide sequence: TGTGCCAGCAGTCCGTGGGTGGGGGGGGACGCTTTCTTT. Amino acids: CASSPWVGGDAFF.

The chain combines TRBV7-2 with TRBJ2-1, with a weak D call TRBD2 (5 bases). The V end was cut by 0 bases, the J end by 7 bases, with 10 bases between. Germline V lookup: CDR1 SGHTA, CDR2 FQGNSA. The CDR3 totals 14 residues. The CDR3 is CASSLAGSGNEQFF. DNA of the CDR3: TGTGCCAGCAGCTTAGCGGGATCGGGGAATGAGCAGTTCTTC.

The rearrangement uses TRBV6-1 and TRBJ2-7; possibly TRBD1 for D (6 bases). The V end lost 6 bases, the J end lost 5 bases, and 14 bases lay between the germline ends. The germline CDR1 and CDR2 sequences are MNHNS and SASEGT. This CDR3 region has 13 residues. The CDR3 is CASSQQQGHEQYF. The DNA for the CDR3 is TGTGCCAGCAGCCAACAACAGGGACACGAGCAGTACTTC.

The V gene is TRBV5-4, the J gene TRBJ2-3; D gene ambiguous. CDR3 size: 13 residues. Per the germline V gene, CDR1 is SGHNT and CDR2 is YYREEE (reference sequence). V lost 2 bases and J 4 bases, leaving 8 bases between the germline ends. CDR3 DNA sequence: TGTGCCAGCAGCTTCCGCGCGTCAGATACGCAGTATTTT. It encodes CASSFRASDTQYF.

For this clone: Other nucleotide sequences from this sample produce the same CDR3. This chain joins TRBV4-1 and TRBJ2-3; TRBD1 is a possible D gene (6 bases). Germline-derived CDR1 and CDR2 are MGHRA and YSYEKL. V was pared by 0 bases and J by 3 bases, with 10 bases between. CDR3 length equals 15 residues. CDR3 amino acids: CASSQDRQGTDTQYF. The CDR3 nucleotides read TGCGCCAGCAGCCAAGATCGGCAGGGGACAGATACGCAGTATTTT.